This TCR beta chain was documented in a study of T cell responses to AZD1222 COVID-19 vaccine. Profiling relied on immunoSEQ multiplex PCR, and the TCRdb table lists in-frame clones only, not all of them. The profile shows some 100,000 clones, around 87% of them singletons. This clone showed up just once. Its antigen is unknown. This CDR3 spans 13 amino acids. The V gene's germline CDR1 is SQVTM and CDR2 ANQGSEA. The ends lost 0 bases at V and 8 bases at J; junction bases unmatched: 6. Study-level results: Repertoires were sampled only after the peak T cell response. Only a handful of individuals given AZD1222 were seropositive at baseline. With dominance at 160-218 and 743-854, vaccine-associated CD4 TCRs spanned spike.

This sample comprised peripheral blood, obtained on day 0 of AZD1222 vaccination. The sequence was obtained from an adult in good health. V is TRBV29-1 and J is TRBJ1-2, with 7 bases identical to TRBD1. This chain's CDR3 is CSVEDQEGAGYTF. Written as DNA, the CDR3 is TGCAGCGTTGAAGATCAGGAGGGGGCGGGCTACACCTTC.